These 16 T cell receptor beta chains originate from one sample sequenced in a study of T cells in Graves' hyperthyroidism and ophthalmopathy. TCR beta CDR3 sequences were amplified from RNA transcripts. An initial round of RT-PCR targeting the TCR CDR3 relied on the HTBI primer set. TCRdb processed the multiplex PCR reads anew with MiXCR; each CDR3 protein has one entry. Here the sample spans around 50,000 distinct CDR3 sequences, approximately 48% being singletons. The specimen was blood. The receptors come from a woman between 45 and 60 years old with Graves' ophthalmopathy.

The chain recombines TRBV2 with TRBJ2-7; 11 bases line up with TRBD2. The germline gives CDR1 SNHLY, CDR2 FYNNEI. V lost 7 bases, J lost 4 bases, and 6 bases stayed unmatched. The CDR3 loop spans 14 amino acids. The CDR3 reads CASTGTSGNYEQYF. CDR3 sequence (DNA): TGTGCCAGCACTGGGACTAGCGGAAATTACGAGCAGTACTTC.

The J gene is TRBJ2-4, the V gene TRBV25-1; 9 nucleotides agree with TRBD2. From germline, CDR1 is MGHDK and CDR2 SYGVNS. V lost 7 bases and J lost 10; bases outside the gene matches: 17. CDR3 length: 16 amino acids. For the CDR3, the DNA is TGTGCCAGCATGTCAGCGGGAGGACGTACCAATAATATTCAGTACTTC. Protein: CASMSAGGRTNNIQYF.

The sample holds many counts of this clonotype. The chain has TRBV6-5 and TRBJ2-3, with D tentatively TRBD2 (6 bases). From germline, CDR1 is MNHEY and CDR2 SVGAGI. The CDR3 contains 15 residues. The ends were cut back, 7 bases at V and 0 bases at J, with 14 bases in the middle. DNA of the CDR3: TGTGCCAGCATGGGCGGCGGGGCTAGCACAGATACGCAGTATTTT. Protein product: CASMGGGASTDTQYF.

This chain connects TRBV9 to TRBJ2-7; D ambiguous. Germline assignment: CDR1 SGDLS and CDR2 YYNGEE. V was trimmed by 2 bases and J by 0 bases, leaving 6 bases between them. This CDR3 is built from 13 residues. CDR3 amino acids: CASSVTGSYEQYF. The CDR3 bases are TGTGCCAGCAGCGTTACGGGCTCCTACGAGCAGTACTTC.

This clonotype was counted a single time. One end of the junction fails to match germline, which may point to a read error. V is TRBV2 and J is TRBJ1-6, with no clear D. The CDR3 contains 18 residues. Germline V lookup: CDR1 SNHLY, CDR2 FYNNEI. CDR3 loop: CASSLVPQASSYNPPLHF. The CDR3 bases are TGTGCCAGCAGTCTCGTCCCTCAAGCTAGCTCCTATAATCCACCCCTCCACTTT.

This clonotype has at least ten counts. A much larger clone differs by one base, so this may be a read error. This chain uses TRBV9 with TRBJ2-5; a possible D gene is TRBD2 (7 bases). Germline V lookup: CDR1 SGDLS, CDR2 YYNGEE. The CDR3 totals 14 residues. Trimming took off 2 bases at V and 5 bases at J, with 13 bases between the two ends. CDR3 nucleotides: TGTGCCAGCAGCGTGGGGGGGCTTAGTGAGACCCAGTACTTC. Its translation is CASSVGGLSETQYF.

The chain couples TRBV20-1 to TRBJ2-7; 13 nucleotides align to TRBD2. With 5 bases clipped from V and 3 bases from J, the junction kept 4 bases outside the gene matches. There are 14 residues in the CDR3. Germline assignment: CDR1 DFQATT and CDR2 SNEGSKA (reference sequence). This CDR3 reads CSAPGLAGDYEQYF. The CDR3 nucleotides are TGCAGTGCTCCCGGACTAGCGGGAGACTACGAGCAGTACTTC.

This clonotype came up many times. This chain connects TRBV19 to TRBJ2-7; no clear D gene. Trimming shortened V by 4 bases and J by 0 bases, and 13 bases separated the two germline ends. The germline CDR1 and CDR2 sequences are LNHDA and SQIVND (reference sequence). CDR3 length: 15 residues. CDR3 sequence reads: CASSTRGLNSYEQYF. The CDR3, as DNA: TGTGCCAGTAGTACCCGTGGGTTAAACTCCTACGAGCAGTACTTC. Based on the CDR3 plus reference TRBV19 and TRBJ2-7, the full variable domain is DGGITQSPKYLFRKEGQNVTLSCEQNLNHDAMYWYRQDPGQGLRLIYYSQIVNDFQKGDIAEGYSVSREKKESFPLTVTSAQKNPTAFYLCASSTRGLNSYEQYFGPGTRLTVT.

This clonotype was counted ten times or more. The CDR3 region is CASSPLGDVAYEQYF. In nucleotides, the CDR3 is TGTGCCAGCAGTCCCCTAGGAGACGTCGCCTACGAGCAGTACTTC. The chain joins TRBV6-1 to TRBJ2-7; no definite D call. CDR3 size: 15 residues. Germline-derived CDR1 and CDR2 are MNHNS and SASEGT. Trimming took 5 bases from V and 2 from J, leaving 16 bases between them.

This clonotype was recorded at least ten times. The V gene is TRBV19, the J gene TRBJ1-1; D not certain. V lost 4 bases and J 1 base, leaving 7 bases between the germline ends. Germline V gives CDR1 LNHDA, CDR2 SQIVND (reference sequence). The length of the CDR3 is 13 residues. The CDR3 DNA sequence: TGTGCCAGTAGTACGGGAGAGAACACTGAAGCTTTCTTT. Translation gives CASSTGENTEAFF. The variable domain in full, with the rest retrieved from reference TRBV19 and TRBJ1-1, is DGGITQSPKYLFRKEGQNVTLSCEQNLNHDAMYWYRQDPGQGLRLIYYSQIVNDFQKGDIAEGYSVSREKKESFPLTVTSAQKNPTAFYLCASSTGENTEAFFGQGTRLTVV.

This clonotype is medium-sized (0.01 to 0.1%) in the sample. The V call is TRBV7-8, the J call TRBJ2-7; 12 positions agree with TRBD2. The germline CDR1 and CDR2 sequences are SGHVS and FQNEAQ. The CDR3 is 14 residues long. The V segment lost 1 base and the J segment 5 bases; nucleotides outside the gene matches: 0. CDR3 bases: TGTGCCAGCAGCTTAGGACTAGCGGGAGACGAGCAGTACTTC. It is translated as CASSLGLAGDEQYF.

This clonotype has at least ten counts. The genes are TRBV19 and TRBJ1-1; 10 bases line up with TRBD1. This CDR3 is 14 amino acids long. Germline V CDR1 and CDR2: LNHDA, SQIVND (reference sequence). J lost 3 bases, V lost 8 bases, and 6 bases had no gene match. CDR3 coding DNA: TGTGCCAGTTCCGGGACAGGGGATTACACTGAAGCTTTCTTT. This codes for CASSGTGDYTEAFF.

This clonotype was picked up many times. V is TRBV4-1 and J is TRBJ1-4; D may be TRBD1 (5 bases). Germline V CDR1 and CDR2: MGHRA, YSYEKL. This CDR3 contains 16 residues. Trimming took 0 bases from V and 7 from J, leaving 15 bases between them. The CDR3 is CASSQDLRPGGEKLFF. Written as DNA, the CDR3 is TGCGCCAGCAGCCAAGATTTAAGGCCTGGGGGTGAAAAACTGTTTTTT.

This CDR3 reads CASSSGLRETEAFF. The CDR3 DNA reads as TGTGCCAGCAGCTCAGGATTGAGGGAAACTGAAGCTTTCTTT. The chain carries TRBV12-3 or TRBV12-4 and TRBJ1-1; no firm D call. The CDR3 totals 14 residues. Between the trimmed V and J ends, which lost 6 bases and 5 bases, there was a span of 16 bases.

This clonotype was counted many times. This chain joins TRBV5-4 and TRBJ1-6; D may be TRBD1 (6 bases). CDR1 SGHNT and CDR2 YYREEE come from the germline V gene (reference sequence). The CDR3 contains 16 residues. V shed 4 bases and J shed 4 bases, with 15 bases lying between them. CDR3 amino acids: CASSLQQGPYNSPLHF. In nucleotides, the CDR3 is TGTGCCAGCAGCCTTCAACAGGGTCCATATAATTCACCCCTCCACTTT.

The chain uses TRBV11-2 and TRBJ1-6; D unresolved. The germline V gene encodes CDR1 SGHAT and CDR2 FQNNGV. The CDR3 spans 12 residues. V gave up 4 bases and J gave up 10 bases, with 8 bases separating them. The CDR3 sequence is CASSCPPSPLHF. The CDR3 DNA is TGTGCCAGCAGCTGCCCTCCCTCACCCCTCCACTTT.